This is a list of T cell receptor beta chains from one sample in a study of T cell clonotyping in hematopoietic cell transplantation. The table came from immunoSEQ multiplex PCR; TCRdb's copy has only in-frame clones and leaves some out. The sample includes roughly 4,400 clones, approximately 76% of them seen just once. Sequences were derived from peripheral blood mononuclear cells, sampled 100 days after allogeneic stem cell transplant. Every receptor here comes from a male patient aged 50 to 60 who had an allogeneic stem cell transplant from an unrelated donor, so the T cells may come from the graft donor. Some clones in this sample may be carry-over from other donors' samples. The CDR3 runs from the conserved cysteine through the conserved F or W. The order of the fields is J gene, V gene, D gene, clone size, CDR3 DNA, CDR3 protein. D genes are given only for firm matches. Clone size is not always given. Where it is, it says once, few, many or a class for expanded clones.

J: TRBJ2-7; V: TRBV13; D: TRBD2; size: .; DNA: TGTGCCAGCAGCGAACGACTAGCGTCGGGGCAGTACTTC; CDR3: CASSERLASGQYF
J: TRBJ1-5; V: TRBV7-2; D: .; size: .; DNA: TGTGCCAGCAGCTTAGTGGGGCAGGGCCAGCCCCAGCATTTT; CDR3: CASSLVGQGQPQHF
J: TRBJ1-5; V: TRBV2; D: .; size: .; DNA: TGTGCCAGCAGCGACGGGTTAAATCAGCCCCAGCATTTT; CDR3: CASSDGLNQPQHF
J: TRBJ2-7; V: TRBV7-6; D: TRBD1; size: .; DNA: TGTGCCAGCAGCTTCACAGGGGAAGGCTACGAGCAGTACTTC; CDR3: CASSFTGEGYEQYF
J: TRBJ2-3; V: TRBV7-6; D: TRBD2; size: .; DNA: TGTGCCAGCAGCTCCCAGACTAGCGCGGGAGATACGCAGTATTTT; CDR3: CASSSQTSAGDTQYF
J: TRBJ1-1; V: TRBV4-2; D: TRBD1; size: .; DNA: TGTGCCAGCAGCCAAGATCCGGGACAGGGGGACACTGAAGCTTTCTTT; CDR3: CASSQDPGQGDTEAFF
J: TRBJ1-2; V: TRBV28; D: TRBD1; size: once; DNA: TGTGCCAGCAGCAATGCTCGAGACAGGGGGCCTGGCTACACCTTC; CDR3: CASSNARDRGPGYTF
J: TRBJ1-2; V: TRBV23-1; D: .; size: .; DNA: TGCGCCAGCAGTCAATCGGGGCAGGGTTACGGCTACACCTTC; CDR3: CASSQSGQGYGYTF
J: TRBJ2-1; V: TRBV6-1; D: .; size: .; DNA: TGTGCCAGCAGTGCAGGGTTAAGGGGGTCGAGCTCCTACAATGAGCAGTTCTTC; CDR3: CASSAGLRGSSSYNEQFF
J: TRBJ1-5; V: TRBV19; D: .; size: .; DNA: TGTGCCAGTAGTATAATGGGGCAGCCCCAGCATTTT; CDR3: CASSIMGQPQHF
J: TRBJ2-6; V: TRBV5-1; D: .; size: .; DNA: TGCGCCAGCAGCTTGGGACAGGCAGCTGGGGCCAACGTCCTGACTTTC; CDR3: CASSLGQAAGANVLTF
J: TRBJ1-2; V: TRBV11-2; D: .; size: once; DNA: TGTGCCAGCAGCTTAAACAGTTACTATGGCTACACCTTC; CDR3: CASSLNSYYGYTF
J: TRBJ1-2; V: TRBV5-1; D: .; size: .; DNA: TGCGCCAGCAGCTTACGCACAGGGTCAATGGCTGGCTACACCTTC; CDR3: CASSLRTGSMAGYTF
J: TRBJ2-2; V: TRBV4-2; D: TRBD1; size: .; DNA: TGTGCCAGCAGCCCGGGACAGGGGGCGAACACCGGGGAGCTGTTTTTT; CDR3: CASSPGQGANTGELFF
J: TRBJ1-5; V: TRBV10-1; D: .; size: .; DNA: TGCGCCAGCAGTGCGGGGACGAGCAATCAGCCCCAGCATTTT; CDR3: CASSAGTSNQPQHF
J: TRBJ2-1; V: TRBV7-9; D: .; size: .; DNA: TGTGCCAGCAGCCACGGACAGAGTTACAATGAGCAGTTCTTC; CDR3: CASSHGQSYNEQFF
J: TRBJ2-7; V: TRBV5-8; D: .; size: once; DNA: TGTGCCAGCAGCTTGGCCCGGGAAAGGCAGTACTTC; CDR3: CASSLARERQYF
J: TRBJ2-1; V: TRBV27; D: TRBD1; size: .; DNA: TGTGCCAGCAGTCCGACAGGGGAATCCTACAATGAGCAGTTCTTC; CDR3: CASSPTGESYNEQFF
J: TRBJ2-1; V: TRBV7-5; D: .; size: .; DNA: TGTGCCAGCAGCTTAGCCGGAGGGATCGTTCATGAGCAGTTCTTC; CDR3: CASSLAGGIVHEQFF
J: TRBJ2-3; V: TRBV30; D: .; size: .; DNA: TGTGCCTGGAGTGTAGGGGGATCCACAGATACGCAGTATTTT; CDR3: CAWSVGGSTDTQYF
J: TRBJ1-4; V: TRBV4-1; D: .; size: .; DNA: TGCGCCAGCAGCCAGAGAACGGAAAAACTGTTTTTT; CDR3: CASSQRTEKLFF
J: TRBJ1-4; V: TRBV29-1; D: .; size: once; DNA: TGCAGCGTTGTTGACAAGGAGAATGAAAAACTGTTTTTT; CDR3: CSVVDKENEKLFF
J: TRBJ2-1; V: TRBV14; D: .; size: .; DNA: TGTGCCAGCAGCCAAGAGTCTGCGTGGGGTCATGAGCAGTTCTTC; CDR3: CASSQESAWGHEQFF
J: TRBJ2-2; V: TRBV10-3; D: .; size: once; DNA: TGTGCCATCAGTGAGACTGCCGGGGAGCTGTTTTTT; CDR3: CAISETAGELFF
J: TRBJ1-1; V: TRBV19; D: .; size: .; DNA: TGTGCCAGTAGCCACAGGGAGGGGGCTGAAGCTTTCTTT; CDR3: CASSHREGAEAFF
J: TRBJ2-6; V: TRBV29-1; D: TRBD1; size: .; DNA: TGCAGCGTTGAAGAAGGGGGCTTTGGACAGGTTAGCTCTGGGGCCAACGTCCTGACTTTC; CDR3: CSVEEGGFGQVSSGANVLTF
J: TRBJ1-6; V: TRBV11-2; D: .; size: .; DNA: TGTGCCAGCAGCTTTGGGACGGTCTATAATTCACCCCTCCACTTT; CDR3: CASSFGTVYNSPLHF
J: TRBJ2-7; V: TRBV7-9; D: .; size: few; DNA: TGTGCCAGCAGCTCGTCCAGGGTAAATTTAATCGAGCAGTACTTC; CDR3: CASSSSRVNLIEQYF
J: TRBJ1-2; V: TRBV27; D: TRBD1; size: .; DNA: TGTGCCAGCAGTTTATCGAAGTTTGGGGACAGGGGTAATGGCTACACCTTC; CDR3: CASSLSKFGDRGNGYTF
J: TRBJ2-1; V: TRBV12-5; D: TRBD1; size: medium-sized; DNA: TGTGCTAGTGGTTTCCCGCGGACAGGGTCCTACAATGAGCAGTTCTTC; CDR3: CASGFPRTGSYNEQFF
J: TRBJ2-3; V: TRBV29-1; D: .; size: few; DNA: TGCAGCGTTGAAAGAGGGGGCACAGATACGCAGTATTTT; CDR3: CSVERGGTDTQYF
J: TRBJ1-2; V: TRBV29-1; D: .; size: once; DNA: TGCAGCGTTGAACAAAACTATGGCTACACCTTC; CDR3: CSVEQNYGYTF
J: TRBJ2-5; V: TRBV19; D: .; size: once; DNA: TGTGCCAGTAGTGGGGGCGGGACCCAGTACTTC; CDR3: CASSGGGTQYF
J: TRBJ2-3; V: TRBV4-1; D: TRBD1; size: .; DNA: TGCGCCAGCACCCCGGACAGGAGAAGCACAGATACGCAGTATTTT; CDR3: CASTPDRRSTDTQYF
J: TRBJ2-2; V: TRBV5-1; D: .; size: once; DNA: TGCGCCAGCAGAAGTGAAACCGAGTCCGGGGAGCTGTTTTTT; CDR3: CASRSETESGELFF
J: TRBJ1-1; V: TRBV28; D: .; size: .; DNA: TGTGCCAGCAGTCCCGGACCTAGGGGACTATCTGAAGCTTTCTTT; CDR3: CASSPGPRGLSEAFF
J: TRBJ2-2; V: TRBV7-2; D: .; size: few; DNA: TGTGCCAGCCGCCGGGGGGCAACCGGGGAGCTGTTTTTT; CDR3: CASRRGATGELFF
J: TRBJ1-5; V: TRBV19; D: .; size: few; DNA: TGTGCCAGTAGTATTTCGGGGAAAGGGTCTCGCCAGCCCCAGCATTTT; CDR3: CASSISGKGSRQPQHF
J: TRBJ1-1; V: TRBV10-1; D: .; size: .; DNA: TGCGCCAGCAGTGAGGCAGGAGGGGCCACTGAAGCTTTCTTT; CDR3: CASSEAGGATEAFF
J: TRBJ2-7; V: TRBV7-6; D: .; size: .; DNA: TGTGCCAGCAGCTTAGGCCCGAACTACGAGCAGTACTTC; CDR3: CASSLGPNYEQYF
J: TRBJ1-3; V: TRBV6-5; D: .; size: .; DNA: TGTGCCAGCATAAGCGGCTACTCTGGAAACACCATATATTTT; CDR3: CASISGYSGNTIYF
J: TRBJ2-5; V: TRBV9; D: TRBD2; size: .; DNA: TGTGCCAGCAGCGTAGCAACTAGCGGGGGGTACCAAGAGACCCAGTACTTC; CDR3: CASSVATSGGYQETQYF
J: TRBJ2-6; V: TRBV19; D: .; size: few; DNA: TGTGCCAGTAGTCCCCGGGGCAGGCGATACTCTGGGGCCAACGTCCTGACTTTC; CDR3: CASSPRGRRYSGANVLTF
J: TRBJ1-5; V: TRBV27; D: .; size: .; DNA: TGTGCCAGCAGTTTGTCAGGGAGCAATCAGCCCCAGCATTTT; CDR3: CASSLSGSNQPQHF
J: TRBJ2-7; V: TRBV23-1; D: TRBD2; size: .; DNA: TGCGCCAGCAGTCAGGGAGGGCGGGCTGGCACTGAGCAGTACTTC; CDR3: CASSQGGRAGTEQYF